Below are 15 T cell receptor beta chains sequenced from a single sample in a study of T-cell reconstitution after alpha-beta-depleted transplantation in children. Unique molecular identifiers were used in preparing the TCRbeta library. TCRdb recomputed calls from the PCR reads with MiXCR, one row per CDR3 protein. The data hold 440,000 or so distinct CDR3 sequences, with about 40% observed a single time. The sequencing used PBMCs, collected before TCRalphabeta/CD19-depleted stem cell transplant. All receptors derive from a girl aged 2 to 10 with aplastic anemia, due to receive a stem cell transplant.

The chain is built from TRBV20-1 and TRBJ2-5; no definite D call. Looked up from germline, CDR1 is DFQATT and CDR2 is SNEGSKA (reference sequence). The CDR3 extends over 13 amino acids. V dropped 5 bases and J dropped 2 bases, with 12 bases sitting between them. CDR3 DNA: TGCAGTGCTGGAAAGACTTATCAAGAGACCCAGTACTTC. It yields the protein CSAGKTYQETQYF.

This chain joins TRBV4-2 and TRBJ2-7, with 10 nucleotides matching TRBD2. This CDR3 has 16 residues. Trimming removed 1 base from V and 2 bases from J; junction bases left unmatched: 5. Per germline, CDR1 LGHNA and CDR2 YNFKEQ. CDR3 in DNA: TGTGCCAGCAGCCAAGTCACAGCGGGAGGGCCCTACGAGCAGTACTTC. It yields the protein CASSQVTAGGPYEQYF.

This chain links TRBV29-1 with TRBJ2-7; 9 nucleotides agree with TRBD1. The germline V gene encodes CDR1 SQVTM and CDR2 ANQGSEA. This CDR3 is 14 amino acids long. Trimming at V came to 6 bases and at J to 3 bases, leaving 9 bases not matched to a gene. Here the CDR3 DNA reads TGCAGCGTCGACTGGACAGGGGAGCGCTACGAGCAGTACTTC. Its translation: CSVDWTGERYEQYF.

The chain combines TRBV20-1 with TRBJ2-1; 12 bases fit TRBD2. The CDR3 has 14 amino acids. Germline V gene sequence: CDR1 DFQATT, CDR2 SNEGSKA (reference sequence). The J segment lost 6 bases and the V segment lost 5 bases, leaving 5 bases of the junction unmatched. CDR3 residues: CSASSGGASNEQFF. The DNA for the CDR3 is TGCAGTGCTTCTAGCGGGGGGGCCTCCAATGAGCAGTTCTTC.

The sample holds one count of this clonotype. The gene calls are TRBV7-9 and TRBJ2-7, with 11 positions matching TRBD1. The trim removed 5 bases at V and 6 bases at J, leaving 9 bases unmatched. Germline values: CDR1 SEHNR, CDR2 FQNEAQ (reference sequence). The CDR3 spans 15 residues. The DNA for the CDR3 is TGTGCCAGCAGCGGCCGGGACAGGGGGACCTCCGAGCAGTACTTC. The encoded protein is CASSGRDRGTSEQYF.

This clonotype has ten or more counts. The V and J genes are TRBV6-1 and TRBJ1-4; no clear D. The CDR3 extends over 16 amino acids. V shed 1 base and J shed 0 bases, with 9 bases lying between them. The germline V gene encodes CDR1 MNHNS and CDR2 SASEGT. CDR3 nucleotide sequence: TGTGCCAGCAGTGAAGAAGGGTTCGCAACTAATGAAAAACTGTTTTTT. Amino acids: CASSEEGFATNEKLFF.

This clonotype occurred a few times. V is TRBV6-2 or TRBV6-3 and J is TRBJ2-1; the match to TRBD1 covers 7 bases. The CDR3 has 14 residues. Germline loops: CDR1 MNHEY, CDR2 SVGEGT. J was trimmed by 0 bases and V by 4 bases; bases with no gene match: 0. The CDR3 spells CASSWDSSYNEQFF. The CDR3 DNA reads TGTGCCAGCAGTTGGGACAGCTCCTACAATGAGCAGTTCTTC.

The V and J genes are TRBV20-1 and TRBJ2-6; D remains unclear. The CDR3 has 15 amino acids. Germline V gives CDR1 DFQATT, CDR2 SNEGSKA (reference sequence). The V and J ends lost 3 bases and 0 bases respectively, with 9 bases between them. CDR3 bases: TGCAGTGCTAGTCGAGTGTCCTCTGGGGCCAACGTCCTGACTTTC. It codes for CSASRVSSGANVLTF.

This chain links TRBV20-1 with TRBJ2-1; the D is unclear. Trimming pared 4 bases from V and 0 bases from J, leaving 7 bases between. Germline loops: CDR1 DFQATT, CDR2 SNEGSKA (reference sequence). The CDR3 has 13 residues. CDR3 nucleotide sequence: TGCAGTGCTACGGTTAGCTCCTACAATGAGCAGTTCTTC. Translation gives CSATVSSYNEQFF.

This clonotype has a count of ten or more. J is TRBJ2-1 and V is TRBV6-5, with D perhaps matching TRBD2 (7 bases). The V end lost 2 bases, the J end lost 6 bases, and 14 bases lay between the germline ends. The germline V gene encodes CDR1 MNHEY and CDR2 SVGAGI. The CDR3 is 15 residues long. The CDR3 nucleotides read TGTGCCAGCAGTTACCGTCAAGGGGGGGGCAATGAGCAGTTCTTC. Translation: CASSYRQGGGNEQFF.

This clonotype was detected many times. The chain uses TRBV3-1 and TRBJ2-2; 9 positions agree with TRBD2. The CDR3 has 17 residues. Germline V gene data show CDR1 as LGHDT and CDR2 as YNNKEL (reference sequence). Trimming cost V 0 bases and J 1 base; bases outside gene matches: 3. CDR3 coding DNA: TGTGCCAGCAGCCAAGAGACACTAGCGGGGAACACCGGGGAGCTGTTTTTT. Its protein is CASSQETLAGNTGELFF. The variable domain in full, with the rest retrieved from reference TRBV3-1 and TRBJ2-2, is DTAVSQTPKYLVTQMGNDKSIKCEQNLGHDTMYWYKQDSKKFLKIMFSYNNKELIINETVPNRFSPKSPDKAHLNLHINSLELGDSAVYFCASSQETLAGNTGELFFGEGSRLTVL.

The table lists this clonotype with a few counts. The rearrangement joins TRBV11-2 to TRBJ2-7; 8 nucleotides agree with TRBD1. V shed 1 base and J 6 bases; nucleotides not matched to a gene: 2. The germline CDR1 and CDR2 sequences are SGHAT and FQNNGV. The CDR3 consists of 13 residues. The CDR3 sequence: CASSLATGVEQYF. CDR3 in DNA: TGTGCCAGCAGCTTAGCGACAGGGGTCGAGCAGTACTTC. The full variable domain, rest sourced from reference TRBV11-2 and TRBJ2-7, is EAGVAQSPRYKIIEKRQSVAFWCNPISGHATLYWYQQILGQGPKLLIQFQNNGVVDDSQLPKDRFSAERLKGVDSTLKIQPAKLEDSAVYLCASSLATGVEQYFGPGTRLTVT.

The rearrangement joins TRBV28 to TRBJ2-2, with a tentative D call TRBD2 (5 bases). The ends were cut back, 3 bases at V and 6 bases at J, with 20 bases in the middle. Germline V gene data show CDR1 as MDHEN and CDR2 as SYDVKM. This CDR3 is 17 amino acids long. This CDR3 is CASSLTGIPGGAGELFF. The CDR3 region has the DNA TGTGCCAGCAGTTTGACGGGGATCCCTGGAGGCGCCGGGGAGCTGTTTTTT.

CDR3 region: CAWSIGQFNTEAFF. The CDR3 DNA reads as TGTGCCTGGAGCATAGGACAGTTCAACACTGAAGCTTTCTTT. The chain joins TRBV30 to TRBJ1-1; tentative D call: TRBD1 (6 bases). CDR3 length equals 14 residues. Trimming stripped 3 bases from V and 2 bases from J, with 13 bases between. Germline lookup yields CDR1 GTSNPN and CDR2 SVGIG (reference sequence).

This clonotype came up a few times. V usage is TRBV19 and J usage is TRBJ1-2; 9 positions agree with TRBD1. There are 14 residues in the CDR3. The V gene's germline CDR1 is LNHDA and CDR2 SQIVND (reference sequence). V trimming: 6 bases; J trimming: 4 bases; junction bases outside the gene matches: 6. CDR3 DNA sequence: TGTGCCAGTAGCCGGGACAGGGAGGTCTATGGCTACACCTTC. Translating gives CASSRDREVYGYTF.